Listed below are T cell receptor beta chains from one sample, sequenced in a study of shared clonotypes between healthy human individuals. Assay used: immunoSEQ multiplex PCR; TCRdb lists only in-frame clones, some missing. The table lists about 1,900,000 clones, about 95% of them singletons. Sequences were obtained from naive CD8+ T cells sorted from blood. The receptor source for this set is a man aged 18 to 29 in good health. CDR3s include the opening cysteine and the closing phenylalanine or tryptophan. A D gene is named only where the DNA matches it firmly. Rows give clone size only sometimes, using once, few, many, or a class for an expanded clone.

cdr3_nt: TGTGCCAGCAGCCCTCCTCGGGGGGCGGTGCACACTGAAGCTTTCTTT
cdr3_aa: CASSPPRGAVHTEAFF
clone_size: NA
d_call: NA
j_call: TRBJ1-1
v_call: TRBV9

cdr3_nt: TGTGCCAGCAGTCCTGTCCTAGCGCTTCCCTACGAGCAGTACTTC
cdr3_aa: CASSPVLALPYEQYF
clone_size: NA
d_call: NA
j_call: TRBJ2-7
v_call: TRBV27

cdr3_nt: TGTGCCAGCCGGACTTACCCCTACGAGCAGTACTTC
cdr3_aa: CASRTYPYEQYF
clone_size: NA
d_call: NA
j_call: TRBJ2-7
v_call: TRBV27

cdr3_nt: TGTGCCAGCCAGAAAGGCTATAATTCACCCCTCCACTTT
cdr3_aa: CASQKGYNSPLHF
clone_size: NA
d_call: NA
j_call: TRBJ1-6
v_call: TRBV27

cdr3_nt: TGCGCCAGCAGCCAACCCCTCACTAGCGGGCACTACGAGCAGTACTTC
cdr3_aa: CASSQPLTSGHYEQYF
clone_size: NA
d_call: TRBD2
j_call: TRBJ2-7
v_call: TRBV4-1

cdr3_nt: TGTGCCAGCAGTTACTCGGGGGGTAGCTATGGCTACACCTTC
cdr3_aa: CASSYSGGSYGYTF
clone_size: few
d_call: NA
j_call: TRBJ1-2
v_call: TRBV6-5

cdr3_nt: TGTGCCAGCAGCCTCGGGACAGGAGGCTACGAGCAGTACTTC
cdr3_aa: CASSLGTGGYEQYF
clone_size: NA
d_call: TRBD1
j_call: TRBJ2-7
v_call: TRBV5-4

cdr3_nt: TGCGCCAGCAGCCAAGATCCAGGGACCTACGAGCAGTACTTC
cdr3_aa: CASSQDPGTYEQYF
clone_size: few
d_call: NA
j_call: TRBJ2-7
v_call: TRBV4-1

cdr3_nt: TGTGCCAGCAGTCTCACCGGCTGGTTTCAGGACAGGAGCTCCTATAATTCACCCCTCCACTTT
cdr3_aa: CASSLTGWFQDRSSYNSPLHF
clone_size: NA
d_call: TRBD1
j_call: TRBJ1-6
v_call: TRBV27

cdr3_nt: TGTGCCAGCAGCGTAGGCCCGGCGGGCACTGAAGCTTTCTTT
cdr3_aa: CASSVGPAGTEAFF
clone_size: NA
d_call: NA
j_call: TRBJ1-1
v_call: TRBV9

cdr3_nt: TGTGCCAGCTCACCCGCCCCAGGTACCCGGCAAGAGACCCAGTACTTC
cdr3_aa: CASSPAPGTRQETQYF
clone_size: NA
d_call: NA
j_call: TRBJ2-5
v_call: TRBV18

cdr3_nt: TGTGCCAGCAGCTTGGAGGCCCACCCCACCGGGGAGCTGTTTTTT
cdr3_aa: CASSLEAHPTGELFF
clone_size: NA
d_call: NA
j_call: TRBJ2-2
v_call: TRBV5-6

cdr3_nt: TGTGCCAGCAGTTACGTGGCGGGGGTTTCGGGAGGGGAGCTGTTTTTT
cdr3_aa: CASSYVAGVSGGELFF
clone_size: NA
d_call: TRBD2
j_call: TRBJ2-2
v_call: TRBV6-5

cdr3_nt: TGTGCCAGCACTCTAACCGGGACAGCAGTCAATGAGCAGTTCTTC
cdr3_aa: CASTLTGTAVNEQFF
clone_size: NA
d_call: TRBD1
j_call: TRBJ2-1
v_call: TRBV27

cdr3_nt: TGTGCCAGCAGCTCGGGGCCAAGCAATGAGCAGTTCTTC
cdr3_aa: CASSSGPSNEQFF
clone_size: NA
d_call: NA
j_call: TRBJ2-1
v_call: TRBV5-4

cdr3_nt: TGTGCCAGCTCACCACCGGGGGCCGCTGGGGCTCAGCCCCAGCATTTT
cdr3_aa: CASSPPGAAGAQPQHF
clone_size: NA
d_call: NA
j_call: TRBJ1-5
v_call: TRBV18

cdr3_nt: TGTGCCTGGAGTGTACTAATCAGGGAGGGGTATGGCTACACCTTC
cdr3_aa: CAWSVLIREGYGYTF
clone_size: NA
d_call: NA
j_call: TRBJ1-2
v_call: TRBV30

cdr3_nt: TGTGCCAGCAGCGTAGTAGCGGAGTCCTACGAGCAGTACTTC
cdr3_aa: CASSVVAESYEQYF
clone_size: NA
d_call: NA
j_call: TRBJ2-7
v_call: TRBV9

cdr3_nt: TGTGCCAGCAGCTTGTTCAGGGGTCGCACAGATACGCAGTATTTT
cdr3_aa: CASSLFRGRTDTQYF
clone_size: NA
d_call: NA
j_call: TRBJ2-3
v_call: TRBV7-9

cdr3_nt: TGTGCCAGCAGCCCACAGTCCTCGGGACTGCTCACAGATACGCAGTATTTT
cdr3_aa: CASSPQSSGLLTDTQYF
clone_size: NA
d_call: NA
j_call: TRBJ2-3
v_call: TRBV7-2

cdr3_nt: TGTGCCAGCAGCTTGGTATCGGGGAATCAGGCTTTCTTT
cdr3_aa: CASSLVSGNQAFF
clone_size: NA
d_call: NA
j_call: TRBJ1-1
v_call: TRBV5-4

cdr3_nt: TGTGCCAGCAGTGTACTAGCGGGCCGTCCTTACGAGCAGTACTTC
cdr3_aa: CASSVLAGRPYEQYF
clone_size: NA
d_call: TRBD2
j_call: TRBJ2-7
v_call: TRBV6-5

cdr3_nt: TGTGCCTGGAGTGTCGGATCACCCCTCCACTTT
cdr3_aa: CAWSVGSPLHF
clone_size: NA
d_call: NA
j_call: TRBJ1-6
v_call: TRBV30

cdr3_nt: TGTGCCAGCAGCGTAGTTACAGGACCCTATGGCTACACCTTC
cdr3_aa: CASSVVTGPYGYTF
clone_size: NA
d_call: NA
j_call: TRBJ1-2
v_call: TRBV9

cdr3_nt: TGTGCCAGCAGCTTCTTCGGGGAGCAGTACTTC
cdr3_aa: CASSFFGEQYF
clone_size: NA
d_call: NA
j_call: TRBJ2-7
v_call: TRBV5-4

cdr3_nt: TGTGCCAGCCTCGGGTTCCCCCGGGGGAACACTGAAGCTTTCTTT
cdr3_aa: CASLGFPRGNTEAFF
clone_size: few
d_call: NA
j_call: TRBJ1-1
v_call: TRBV25-1

cdr3_nt: TGTGCCAGCAGCCCCCTTACGGCTAGCGGGGGATCAGATACGCAGTATTTT
cdr3_aa: CASSPLTASGGSDTQYF
clone_size: NA
d_call: TRBD2
j_call: TRBJ2-3
v_call: TRBV4-2

cdr3_nt: TGTGCCAGTAAATGGTCAGGGGGCTCGGTCACTGAAGCTTTCTTT
cdr3_aa: CASKWSGGSVTEAFF
clone_size: NA
d_call: TRBD1
j_call: TRBJ1-1
v_call: TRBV19

cdr3_nt: TGTGCCAGCAGCTTGACAGGGACCCAAGAGACCCAGTACTTC
cdr3_aa: CASSLTGTQETQYF
clone_size: NA
d_call: TRBD1
j_call: TRBJ2-5
v_call: TRBV6-6

cdr3_nt: TGTGCCAGCAGCTCGGGTGACGCGGACTATGGCTACACCTTC
cdr3_aa: CASSSGDADYGYTF
clone_size: NA
d_call: NA
j_call: TRBJ1-2
v_call: TRBV7-6

cdr3_nt: TGTGCCAGCAGTACTGCGGGGGGCCCCTACAATGAGCAGTTCTTC
cdr3_aa: CASSTAGGPYNEQFF
clone_size: NA
d_call: TRBD2
j_call: TRBJ2-1
v_call: TRBV11-2

cdr3_nt: TGTGCCAGCAGCCTGGGACAGGTGACGAACACTGAAGCTTTCTTT
cdr3_aa: CASSLGQVTNTEAFF
clone_size: NA
d_call: TRBD1
j_call: TRBJ1-1
v_call: TRBV7-9

cdr3_nt: TGCGCCAGCAGCCAAGATTCATCCCCCAATCAGCCCCAGCATTTT
cdr3_aa: CASSQDSSPNQPQHF
clone_size: NA
d_call: NA
j_call: TRBJ1-5
v_call: TRBV4-3

cdr3_nt: TGCGCCAGCAGTGACCTTTTGGCAGTGATGTCCTACGAGCAGTACTTC
cdr3_aa: CASSDLLAVMSYEQYF
clone_size: NA
d_call: NA
j_call: TRBJ2-7
v_call: TRBV10-2

cdr3_nt: TGTGCCAGCAGTCACTCGGGTGCCGATACGCAGTATTTT
cdr3_aa: CASSHSGADTQYF
clone_size: NA
d_call: NA
j_call: TRBJ2-3
v_call: TRBV13

cdr3_nt: TGTGCCAGCAGTGAGCCTCCGGGACAGGGGAACACCGGGGAGCTGTTTTTT
cdr3_aa: CASSEPPGQGNTGELFF
clone_size: NA
d_call: TRBD1
j_call: TRBJ2-2
v_call: TRBV6-1

cdr3_nt: TGTGCCAGCGGGGTTGGGGGGAGTAACTACGAGCAGTACTTC
cdr3_aa: CASGVGGSNYEQYF
clone_size: NA
d_call: NA
j_call: TRBJ2-7
v_call: TRBV2

cdr3_nt: TGTGCCAGCACAGGGACTTCCTCGGCGGGCTACACCTTC
cdr3_aa: CASTGTSSAGYTF
clone_size: NA
d_call: NA
j_call: TRBJ1-2
v_call: TRBV5-6

cdr3_nt: TGTGCCAGCAGTGAAGGACTAGCGGCTTCCTACGAGCAGTACTTC
cdr3_aa: CASSEGLAASYEQYF
clone_size: NA
d_call: TRBD2
j_call: TRBJ2-7
v_call: TRBV6-1

cdr3_nt: TGCAGCGTTGATTCCGGGGACGAGCAGTACTTC
cdr3_aa: CSVDSGDEQYF
clone_size: NA
d_call: NA
j_call: TRBJ2-7
v_call: TRBV29-1

cdr3_nt: TGTGCCAGCAGTTCTGACGGGACCTACGAGCAGTACTTC
cdr3_aa: CASSSDGTYEQYF
clone_size: NA
d_call: NA
j_call: TRBJ2-7
v_call: TRBV2

cdr3_nt: TGTGCCAGCAGTGAAACTGGCAATCAGCCCCAGCATTTT
cdr3_aa: CASSETGNQPQHF
clone_size: NA
d_call: NA
j_call: TRBJ1-5
v_call: TRBV6-1

cdr3_nt: TGTGCCAGTCTCTTTCGTAAAGACACTAATGAAAAACTGTTTTTT
cdr3_aa: CASLFRKDTNEKLFF
clone_size: NA
d_call: NA
j_call: TRBJ1-4
v_call: TRBV19

cdr3_nt: TGCGCCAGCAGTGAAGTGGCGGGACTAGCAAGAGATACGCAGTATTTT
cdr3_aa: CASSEVAGLARDTQYF
clone_size: NA
d_call: TRBD2
j_call: TRBJ2-3
v_call: TRBV10-1

cdr3_nt: TGCGCCAGCAGCCGAGAACTAGGAATTGAGGTGCAGTTCTTC
cdr3_aa: CASSRELGIEVQFF
clone_size: NA
d_call: NA
j_call: TRBJ2-1
v_call: TRBV4-1

cdr3_nt: TGCGCCAGCAGCTTGGCTAGCGTGTCCCCAGATACGCAGTATTTT
cdr3_aa: CASSLASVSPDTQYF
clone_size: NA
d_call: NA
j_call: TRBJ2-3
v_call: TRBV5-1

cdr3_nt: TGTGCCAGCAGCCCCAGGGGGTTCTCCTCCTACAATGAGCAGTTCTTC
cdr3_aa: CASSPRGFSSYNEQFF
clone_size: NA
d_call: TRBD1
j_call: TRBJ2-1
v_call: TRBV9

cdr3_nt: TGTGCCAGCAGTCCCAAAGCCACCCTCACAGATACGCAGTATTTT
cdr3_aa: CASSPKATLTDTQYF
clone_size: NA
d_call: NA
j_call: TRBJ2-3
v_call: TRBV27

cdr3_nt: TGTGCCTGGATGTCGGAGAACACTGAAGCTTTCTTT
cdr3_aa: CAWMSENTEAFF
clone_size: NA
d_call: NA
j_call: TRBJ1-1
v_call: TRBV30

cdr3_nt: TGTGCCAGCAGTAAGGGGCTCTTCACAGATACGCAGTATTTT
cdr3_aa: CASSKGLFTDTQYF
clone_size: NA
d_call: NA
j_call: TRBJ2-3
v_call: TRBV6-5

cdr3_nt: TGTGCCAGCAGCTTCGGACAGGGGGGCTATGGCTACACCTTC
cdr3_aa: CASSFGQGGYGYTF
clone_size: NA
d_call: TRBD1
j_call: TRBJ1-2
v_call: TRBV6-5

cdr3_nt: TGTGCCAGCAGTTGGGCGCAGGGTGCAAGATACGAGCAGTACTTC
cdr3_aa: CASSWAQGARYEQYF
clone_size: NA
d_call: NA
j_call: TRBJ2-7
v_call: TRBV28

cdr3_nt: TGTGCCAGCAGCCAAGAGGGAGCGGGGGCCCACCTCTCCTACGAGCAGTACTTC
cdr3_aa: CASSQEGAGAHLSYEQYF
clone_size: NA
d_call: TRBD2
j_call: TRBJ2-7
v_call: TRBV4-2